The 23 T cell receptor beta chains presented below share a single source sample, sequenced in a study of radiation and T cells in renal cell carcinoma. Only in-frame clones appear in the TCRdb table, and some are missing; sequencing was by immunoSEQ multiplex PCR. Here the sample spans more than 95,000 clones, around 80% being singletons. Time point indicated: baseline pretreatment blood. Stated treatment: 15 Gy SBRT to primary tumor, nephrectomy 4 weeks later. The specimen comprised blood, sampled from a patient whose treatment included radiotherapy and nephrectomy. The source of these receptors is a woman between 55 and 75 years old with renal cell carcinoma.

V is TRBV29-1 and J is TRBJ1-4; D is possibly TRBD1 (6 bases). The V end lost 7 bases, the J end lost 0 bases, and 9 bases lay between the germline ends. Germline-derived CDR1 and CDR2 are SQVTM and ANQGSEA. CDR3 length: 13 residues. The CDR3 DNA reads TGCAGCGCAAGGGGGGCAACTAATGAAAAACTGTTTTTT. This sequence encodes CSARGATNEKLFF.

The sample holds a few counts of this clone. The chain is built from TRBV4-1 and TRBJ1-5; D gene unclear. The V end was cut by 0 bases, the J end by 6 bases, with 12 bases between. The germline gives CDR1 MGHRA, CDR2 YSYEKL. The CDR3 runs to 15 residues. The CDR3: CASSQDSQGFQPQHF. In nucleotides, the CDR3 is TGCGCCAGCAGCCAAGATAGTCAAGGGTTTCAGCCCCAGCATTTT.

This clone showed up just a few times. The chain recombines TRBV18 with TRBJ1-1; D is possibly TRBD1 (6 bases). The germline CDR1 and CDR2 sequences are KGHSH and LQKENI. CDR3 length equals 15 residues. Between the trimmed V and J ends, which lost 3 bases and 6 bases, there was a span of 17 bases. CDR3 coding DNA: TGTGCCAGCTCACCCAGACAGGAGATAGGACCTGAAGCTTTCTTT. The encoded protein is CASSPRQEIGPEAFF.

The rearrangement links TRBV5-4 to TRBJ2-5, with D possibly matching TRBD1 (5 bases). CDR1 and CDR2 from the germline V gene are SGHNT and YYREEE (reference sequence). The CDR3 has 14 amino acids. Trimming took off 1 base at V and 2 bases at J, with 9 bases between the two ends. The CDR3 here is CASSLRQGQETQYF. The CDR3, as DNA: TGTGCCAGCAGCTTGCGGCAGGGTCAAGAGACCCAGTACTTC.

The chain joins TRBV7-6 to TRBJ2-2, with D unresolved. The CDR3 has 15 residues. Trimming stripped 1 base from V and 6 bases from J, with 12 bases between. The germline V gene encodes CDR1 SGHVS and CDR2 FNYEAQ. The CDR3 protein is CASSLEAVVSGELFF. The CDR3 DNA is TGTGCCAGCAGCTTAGAGGCAGTGGTCTCCGGGGAGCTGTTTTTT.

V usage is TRBV2 and J usage is TRBJ1-1; D gene ambiguous. Germline CDR1 reads SNHLY; CDR2 reads FYNNEI. The ends were cut back, 4 bases at V and 1 base at J, with 7 bases in the middle. The CDR3 length is 13 residues. CDR3 coding DNA: TGTGCCAGCAGTGTGGGTGCGAACACTGAAGCTTTCTTT. Amino acid sequence: CASSVGANTEAFF.

This clone was observed a handful of times. J is TRBJ1-5 and V is TRBV6-6, with D perhaps matching TRBD1 (6 bases). Trimming removed 7 bases from V and 2 bases from J, with 15 bases in between. The CDR3 is 15 amino acids. CDR1 and CDR2 (germline): MNHNY, SVGAGI (reference sequence). The CDR3 DNA is TGTGCCAGCACCAGGGGTGGGACGGGCAATCAGCCCCAGCATTTT. This codes for CASTRGGTGNQPQHF.

The genes are TRBV28 and TRBJ2-6; D might be TRBD1 or TRBD2, each matching 5 bases. The CDR3 extends over 15 amino acids. V was cut by 3 bases and J by 4 bases, with 10 bases left in between. CDR1 and CDR2 (germline): MDHEN, SYDVKM. The CDR3 sequence: CASSFRGSGANVLTF. CDR3 coding DNA: TGTGCCAGCAGTTTCCGGGGCTCCGGGGCCAACGTCCTGACTTTC.

There are a few counts of this clone. V and J are TRBV6-6 and TRBJ1-1; D not resolved. Germline V CDR1 and CDR2: MNHNY, SVGAGI (reference sequence). V dropped 2 bases and J dropped 3 bases, with 4 bases sitting between them. The CDR3 is made up of 12 amino acids. DNA for the CDR3: TGTGCCAGCAGTTACAGGGACACTGAAGCTTTCTTT. It codes for CASSYRDTEAFF.

The CDR3 protein is CASSLNLRGRQDTEAFF. In DNA, the CDR3 is TGCGCCAGCAGCTTGAACCTTCGCGGAAGACAGGACACTGAAGCTTTCTTT. The chain uses TRBV5-1 and TRBJ1-1, with D maybe TRBD1 (6 bases). CDR1 and CDR2 from the germline V gene are SGHRS and YFSETQ. V was trimmed by 1 base and J by 3 bases, leaving 19 bases between them. The CDR3 spans 17 residues.

CDR3 sequence: CASSGTRSSGRETQYF. In DNA form, the CDR3 reads TGTGCCAGCAGTGGGACTCGGTCAAGTGGTAGGGAGACCCAGTACTTC. The rearrangement uses TRBV2 and TRBJ2-5, with a tentative D call TRBD2 (5 bases). The CDR3 loop spans 16 amino acids. Germline loops: CDR1 SNHLY, CDR2 FYNNEI. The germline V and J ends were trimmed by 4 bases and 5 bases, with 20 bases remaining between them.

A few counts support this clone. The chain carries TRBV21-1 and TRBJ1-1. TRBV21-1 is assigned pseudogene status. The CDR3 has 13 residues. Here the CDR3 reads CASSIQRVPEAFF. In DNA, the CDR3 is TGTGCCAGCAGCATTCAGCGGGTTCCTGAAGCTTTCTTT.

The chain joins TRBV9 to TRBJ2-2, with D perhaps given as TRBD1 or TRBD2 (7 bases each). Germline CDR1 SGDLS, CDR2 YYNGEE. V shed 4 bases and J shed 3 bases, with 22 bases lying between them. The CDR3 sequence is 18 residues long. CDR3 in amino acids: CASSPPGQEGRDTGELFF. CDR3 nucleotide sequence: TGTGCCAGCAGCCCCCCCGGACAGGAGGGGAGGGACACCGGGGAGCTGTTTTTT.

This clone came up a few times. The chain uses TRBV30 and TRBJ1-2; D is undetermined. Germline V CDR1 and CDR2: GTSNPN, SVGIG (reference sequence). The CDR3 runs 13 residues. Between the trimmed V and J ends, which lost 3 bases and 6 bases, there was a span of 14 bases. The CDR3 is CAWSLDSFDGYTF. The CDR3 bases are TGTGCCTGGAGCTTGGATTCTTTCGATGGCTACACCTTC.

The rearrangement uses TRBV6-1 and TRBJ1-2; 9 bases are shared with TRBD1. The germline gives CDR1 MNHNS, CDR2 SASEGT. The CDR3 extends over 21 amino acids. The ends lost 2 bases at V and 5 bases at J; junction bases unmatched: 24. CDR3 residues: CASSEKHGSLGQGRIQYGYTF. The DNA for the CDR3 is TGTGCCAGCAGTGAAAAACATGGTTCGCTAGGACAGGGGAGAATTCAGTATGGCTACACCTTC.

This clone has just a few counts. The chain couples TRBV15 to TRBJ1-2, with D possibly being TRBD1 (5 bases). CDR3 size: 14 residues. CDR1 is LNHNV, CDR2 YYDKDF, per germline (reference sequence). V lost 3 bases and J lost 5, with 13 bases in between. Here the CDR3 reads CATSRDLWGYGYTF. The CDR3 region has the DNA TGTGCCACCAGCAGGGATCTCTGGGGGTATGGCTACACCTTC.

V is TRBV21-1 and J is TRBJ2-3; no DNA check was done on the table's D call, TRBD2. TRBV21-1 is shown as a pseudogene. CDR3 length equals 20 residues. DNA of the CDR3: TGTGCCAGCAGCAAATCGTCCGGGTCAGTAGCGGGGGTGATGAGGGATACGCAGTATTTT. It codes for CASSKSSGSVAGVMRDTQYF.

CDR3 loop: CASSPLGYEQYF. In nucleotides, the CDR3 is TGTGCCAGCAGTCCACTTGGCTACGAGCAGTACTTC. V and J are TRBV27 and TRBJ2-7, with D unclear. The CDR3 covers 12 residues. The V gene's germline CDR1 is MNHEY and CDR2 SMNVEV (reference sequence). V lost 5 bases and J 3 bases, leaving 8 bases between the germline ends.

The rearrangement uses TRBV29-1 and TRBJ1-1; D perhaps matches TRBD1 (5 bases). Trimming left V 3 bases short and J 3 bases short, with 11 bases between. Germline V lookup: CDR1 SQVTM, CDR2 ANQGSEA. The CDR3 consists of 13 residues. The CDR3 nucleotides read TGCAGCGTTGACTTCAGGGTGGACACTGAAGCTTTCTTT. Translation gives CSVDFRVDTEAFF.

J is TRBJ1-3 and V is TRBV7-2; 10 bases fit TRBD1. The CDR3 has 18 amino acids. Germline values: CDR1 SGHTA, CDR2 FQGNSA. Trimming took 2 bases from V and 0 from J; bases not matched to a gene: 7. This CDR3 is CASSLRGTGAISGNTIYF. The CDR3, as DNA: TGTGCCAGCAGCTTACGAGGGACAGGGGCGATCTCTGGAAACACCATATATTTT.

This chain uses TRBV13 with TRBJ2-3, with D tentatively TRBD1 (6 bases). Germline lookup yields CDR1 PRHDT and CDR2 FYEKMQ (reference sequence). This CDR3 is built from 12 residues. Trimming removed 8 bases from V and 2 bases from J, with 8 bases in between. The CDR3 bases are TGTGCCAGCGGGGGCTACACAGATACGCAGTATTTT. Translation gives CASGGYTDTQYF. Filled out from reference TRBV13 and TRBJ2-3, the complete variable domain reads AAGVIQSPRHLIKEKRETATLKCYPIPRHDTVYWYQQGPGQDPQFLISFYEKMQSDKGSIPDRFSAQQFSDYHSELNMSSLELGDSALYFCASGGYTDTQYFGPGTRLTVL.

This clone was recorded a few times. As DNA, the CDR3 is TGTGCCAGCAGTTACGAGAGAGGATCCTACAATGAGCAGTTCTTC. It is translated as CASSYERGSYNEQFF. V usage is TRBV6-6 and J usage is TRBJ2-1; D gene ambiguous. V was pared by 2 bases and J by 1 base, with 9 bases between. Germline V lookup: CDR1 MNHNY, CDR2 SVGAGI (reference sequence). The CDR3 sequence is 15 residues long.

The V gene is TRBV9, the J gene TRBJ1-5; D unresolved. CDR3 length: 18 amino acids. Trimming took off 1 base at V and 4 bases at J, with 21 bases between the two ends. Per the germline V gene, CDR1 is SGDLS and CDR2 is YYNGEE. The CDR3 coding sequence is TGTGCCAGCAGCGTATACTTCTCACGGCTAGATTTGAATCAGCCCCAGCATTTT. Its translation is CASSVYFSRLDLNQPQHF.